This T cell receptor beta chain comes out of a study of beta chain features in type 1 diabetes. Sequencing targeted expressed TCRB transcripts, as all isolated RNA had been reverse transcribed. Naive, central memory and regulatory T cell samples came to a mean of approximately 4 million reads. Sequencing was performed with immunoSEQ multiplex PCR; in TCRdb, only in-frame clones are kept and a portion is missing. The sample records 300,000 to 350,000 clones, over 7% being singletons. Whole-study results and caveats: Type 1 diabetes patients had moderately but significantly shorter TCRB CDR3s in all four CD4+ subsets.

The CDR3 consists of 15 residues. Losses at the gene ends were 3 bases for V and 1 base for J; bases not matched to a gene: 3. The germline CDR1 and CDR2 sequences are SGHDT and YYEEEE. About this clone itself: Antigen: not known.

The source material was central memory CD4+ T cells from blood. The V call is TRBV5-6, the J call TRBJ1-3, with 8 bases lining up with TRBD1. This TCR was recovered from a man in his thirties or forties with type 1 diabetes. CDR3 residues: CASSWTGISGNTIYF. Written as DNA, the CDR3 is TGTGCCAGCAGCTGGACAGGGATTTCTGGAAACACCATATATTTT.